This TCR beta chain was sequenced for a study of identical twins. General observations from the study: Compared with models, monozygotic twins showed more out-of-frame TCR alpha sharing.

A template switching step contributed a universal primer site, while unique molecular identifiers were present in the cDNA. TCRdb called the 5' RACE reads again in MiXCR, with one record for every CDR3 protein. This sample has 650,000 to 750,000 distinct CDR3 sequences, with around 20% found just once. CDR1 is SGHKS and CDR2 is YYEKEE in the germline V gene (reference sequence). V lost 4 bases, J lost 10 bases, and 15 bases lay in between. The CDR3 has 13 residues. With respect to this clonotype: Its antigen is not identified.

In addition, the sample was reused for a study of T cells expressing NK-cell markers. That paper states: The sorts in several experiments were restricted to alpha-beta TCR T cells by an anti-gamma-delta TCR antibody. Each of six donors carried dominant NKG2C+ clonotypes accounting for about 1.0-7.0% of CD8+ T cells.

The sample was PBMCs. The TCR originated in a woman aged 18 to 35 in good health. The chain employs TRBV5-5 and TRBJ2-1; a possible D gene is TRBD2 (5 bases). This CDR3 is CASSSGLVCEQFF. The DNA of the CDR3 is TGTGCCAGCAGCAGCGGACTCGTCTGCGAGCAGTTCTTC.